The T cell receptor beta chain described here comes from a study of T cells in Graves' hyperthyroidism and ophthalmopathy. Study-wide findings and caveats: Most thyroid clonotypes expanded above 0.001 were also detected in blood.

This CDR3 comprises 17 residues. Germline lookup yields CDR1 SGHTA and CDR2 FQGNSA. Uncontrolled infection, other autoimmune disease, pregnancy or lactation led to exclusion. TCR beta CDR3 sequences were amplified from RNA transcripts. The HTBI primer set was used in a first-round RT-PCR of the TCR CDR3. TCRdb analysed the multiplex PCR reads with MiXCR anew, one entry per CDR3 protein. The table shows approximately 700,000 distinct CDR3 sequences, with less than 45% occurring only once. Turning to this clonotype: The antigen remains unidentified. A junction end diverges from the germline sequence, so it may reflect a read error.

The sample consisted of peripheral blood or thyroid tissue (not recorded which). The V gene is TRBV7-2, the J gene TRBJ1-3; D might be TRBD1 (6 bases). The sequence was collected from an adult man with Graves' disease, either hyperthyroidism or ophthalmopathy (not recorded which). The CDR3 coding sequence is TGTGCCAGCAGCCTTGACCTCGGACAGAAGTCTGGAAACGCCATATATTTT. Its protein product is CASSLDLGQKSGNAIYF.